This T cell receptor (beta chain) derives from a study of T cells in localized non-small cell lung cancer (dated by TCRdb to between 2020 and 2021). Looking at the study overall: The study examined T cell repertoires in roughly 240 patients with early-stage NSCLC and compared tumors with uninvolved tumor-adjacent lungs. All 250 or so NSCLC patients in the cohort were treatment-naive and had localized lung tumors that were resected. The mean age of the NSCLC patients was under 70 years, with approximately 130 men and about a hundred women. Findings and caveats that apply to the study as a whole: Uninvolved tumor-adjacent lung showed the highest T cell clonality, higher than tumor, which suggests more focused antigenic responses in the uninvolved tumor-adjacent lung. Because multi-region tumor sequencing was not performed, intratumor heterogeneity could not be ruled out. Of the top 100 tumor clones, a median of roughly 53 were detected in paired uninvolved adjacent lung; under 35 were also among that lung's top 100. Since the design was exploratory, TCR variables were selected using unadjusted p-values with no false-discovery rate correction. Higher T cell density in blood was associated with longer overall survival, whereas higher clonality in adjacent lung was associated with shorter survival.

The CDR3, cysteine through phenylalanine, is 15 amino acids long. Of the read, only the CDR3 DNA is kept; its 45 bases are in frame from base 1. The germline V gene (reference sequence) specifies SEHNR as CDR1 and FQNEAQ as CDR2. Relative to germline, V is missing 5 bases and J is missing 3 bases, with 9 bases of the junction outside any gene match. Remarks on this clone: The clone's antigen remains unknown. One base away there is no much larger clone; base qualities are not given.

At diagnosis, tumor, uninvolved tumor-adjacent lung and peripheral blood were collected and then preserved as a mix of FFPE and fresh-frozen material. For TCR repertoire profiling, blood samples were analyzed in the form of peripheral blood mononuclear cells. The immunoSEQ Assay was used to sequence TCR beta CDR3 regions from DNA. The study's own analysis went as follows. T cell density was computed as TCR beta template counts normalized to usable DNA estimated by amplifying housekeeping genes. Using the preseqR package, richness was estimated by extrapolating to 120,000 templates for tissue samples and 400,000 templates for PBMC samples. Clonality was defined as one minus Pielou's evenness. To identify tissue-enriched TCRs, differential abundance testing was run on productive amino-acid clonotypes with a minimum total count of 5 and an alpha of 0.1. The Jaccard Index and the Morisita Overlap Index were used to measure repertoire overlap between compartments. GLIPH grouped TCR beta CDR3s together with public tetramer-defined viral CDR3s, and a viral motif had to include at least three viral sequences and also show V-gene enrichment. TCRdb provides this immuneACCESS table in a form limited to in-frame rearrangements. Some clones are lacking; in checked studies, under half of them reflect an unresolved V gene, and why the rest are absent is not known. V and J calls plus clone size are reproduced from that table; the DNA served to infer D and trimming. The sample table lists around 10,000 clones, 60% to 75% of them with a count of one. The ten largest clones represent under 35% of the sample.

The TCR originated in a male donor at least 60 years old with stage I lung adenocarcinoma. The sequenced sample was peripheral blood, obtained before any cancer treatment. This chain is built from TRBV7-9 and TRBJ2-7, with 8 junctional bases fitting TRBD2. DNA sequence: TGTGCCAGCAGCCCTTCGGGGGGGAGTATCTACGAGCAGTACTTC. The encoded protein is CASSPSGGSIYEQYF. The reference TRBV7-9 and TRBJ2-7 proteins fill in what lies around the CDR3, so the full variable domain reads DTGVSQNPRHKITKRGQNVTFRCDPISEHNRLYWYRQTLGQGPEFLTYFQNEAQLEKSRLLSDRFSAERPKGSFSTLEIQRTEQGDSAMYLCASSPSGGSIYEQYFGPGTRLTVT.